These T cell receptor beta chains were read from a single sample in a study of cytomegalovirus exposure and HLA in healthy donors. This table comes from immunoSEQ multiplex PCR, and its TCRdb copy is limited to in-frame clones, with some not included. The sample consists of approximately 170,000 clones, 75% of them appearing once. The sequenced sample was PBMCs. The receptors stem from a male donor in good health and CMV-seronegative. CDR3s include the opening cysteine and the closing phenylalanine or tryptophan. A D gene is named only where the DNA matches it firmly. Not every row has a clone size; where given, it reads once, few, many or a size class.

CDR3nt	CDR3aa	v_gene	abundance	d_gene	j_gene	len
TGTGCCAGCAGCCCCAGGGAATCCCAAGCTGGCTACACCTTC	CASSPRESQAGYTF	TRBV4-2	NA	NA	TRBJ1-2	14
TGCGCCAGCAGCTCTGCCAGGGGGCGGGCCGGGGAGCTGTTTTTT	CASSSARGRAGELFF	TRBV5-1	NA	TRBD1	TRBJ2-2	15
TGCAGCGTTGAAGATAGTGGGGCTAGCGGGCAGCAGTTCTTC	CSVEDSGASGQQFF	TRBV29-1	NA	TRBD2	TRBJ2-1	14
TGTGCCAGCAGTTCCTCGACAGGGTTCCACGAGCAGTACTTC	CASSSSTGFHEQYF	TRBV6-5	once	TRBD1	TRBJ2-7	14
TGTGCCAGCAGCGTACTCGGTGCCGGGGAGCTGTTTTTT	CASSVLGAGELFF	TRBV9	NA	NA	TRBJ2-2	13
TGTGCCAGCAGTTACGTCCCAGGGGGCACCTACGAGCAGTACTTC	CASSYVPGGTYEQYF	TRBV6-5	NA	TRBD1	TRBJ2-7	15
TGTGCCAGCTCACCAACCCGCCCGGGAGGCGCAACTAATGAAAAACTGTTTTTT	CASSPTRPGGATNEKLFF	TRBV18	NA	NA	TRBJ1-4	18
TGTGCCAGCAGTCACACTGGCCGACAGGGGGGAGAAAAACTGTTTTTT	CASSHTGRQGGEKLFF	TRBV7-2	NA	TRBD1	TRBJ1-4	16
TGTGCCAGCAGAGAAGCGGGGAGGAACACTGAAGCTTTCTTT	CASREAGRNTEAFF	TRBV9	NA	NA	TRBJ1-1	14
TGTGCTAGCAGCACAACAGGGGTAAGCAATCAGCCCCAGCATTTT	CASSTTGVSNQPQHF	TRBV7-2	NA	TRBD1	TRBJ1-5	15
TGCGCCAGCAGCCGGGAGCGGGGGGCCCCAACTAGGCAGTTCTTC	CASSRERGAPTRQFF	TRBV4-1	NA	TRBD2	TRBJ2-1	15
TGTGCCAGCAGCCAATCCCAGGCCACAGGGGAGACCCAGTACTTC	CASSQSQATGETQYF	TRBV16	NA	NA	TRBJ2-5	15
TGTGCCAGCAGCGTAAAGACAGGTTCGTCTTCTAACTATGGCTACACCTTC	CASSVKTGSSSNYGYTF	TRBV11-2	NA	NA	TRBJ1-2	17